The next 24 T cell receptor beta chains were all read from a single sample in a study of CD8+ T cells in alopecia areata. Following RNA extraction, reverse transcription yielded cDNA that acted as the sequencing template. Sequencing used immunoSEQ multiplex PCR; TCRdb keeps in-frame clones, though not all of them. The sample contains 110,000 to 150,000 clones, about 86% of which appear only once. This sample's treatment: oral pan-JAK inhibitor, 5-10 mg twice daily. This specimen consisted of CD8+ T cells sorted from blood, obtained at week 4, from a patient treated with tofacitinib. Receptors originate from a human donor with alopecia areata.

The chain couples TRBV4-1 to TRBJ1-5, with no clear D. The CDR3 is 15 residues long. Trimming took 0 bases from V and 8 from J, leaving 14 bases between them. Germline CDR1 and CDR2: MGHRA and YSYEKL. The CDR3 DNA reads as TGCGCCAGCAGCCAAGAAAGGACCGCGGGTGAGCCCCAGCATTTT. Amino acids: CASSQERTAGEPQHF.

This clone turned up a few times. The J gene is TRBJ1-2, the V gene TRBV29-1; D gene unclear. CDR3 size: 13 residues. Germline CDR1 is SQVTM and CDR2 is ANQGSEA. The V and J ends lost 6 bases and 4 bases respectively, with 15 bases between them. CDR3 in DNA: TGCAGCGTCACTTCGACCGCGAGCTATGGCTACACCTTC. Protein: CSVTSTASYGYTF.

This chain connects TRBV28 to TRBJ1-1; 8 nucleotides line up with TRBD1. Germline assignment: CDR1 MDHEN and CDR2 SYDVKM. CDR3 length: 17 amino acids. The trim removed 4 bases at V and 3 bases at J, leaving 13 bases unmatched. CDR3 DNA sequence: TGTGCCAGCAGTTCCCGAATCGCAGGGGGCGCGTACACTGAAGCTTTCTTT. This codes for CASSSRIAGGAYTEAFF.

This CDR3 reads CASSLLVDRGIQPQHF. The DNA for the CDR3 is TGTGCCAGCAGCTTACTCGTGGACAGGGGGATCCAGCCCCAGCATTTT. The V gene is TRBV11-2, the J gene TRBJ1-5; 10 nucleotides match TRBD1. CDR1 SGHAT and CDR2 FQNNGV come from the germline V gene. V trimming: 2 bases; J trimming: 7 bases; junction bases outside the gene matches: 8. The CDR3 extends over 16 amino acids.

CDR3 amino acids: CASSLVAQLGDEQYF. The CDR3 DNA reads as TGTGCCAGCAGTTTGGTGGCCCAGCTTGGGGACGAGCAGTACTTC. This rearrangement joins TRBV27 to TRBJ2-7; D is undetermined. Germline lookup yields CDR1 MNHEY and CDR2 SMNVEV (reference sequence). V lost 3 bases and J 5 bases, leaving 17 bases between the germline ends. The CDR3 consists of 15 residues.

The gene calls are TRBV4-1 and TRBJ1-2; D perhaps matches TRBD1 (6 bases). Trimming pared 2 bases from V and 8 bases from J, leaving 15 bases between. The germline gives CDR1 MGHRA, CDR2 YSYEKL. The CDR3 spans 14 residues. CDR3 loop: CASSQMDSRTGYTF. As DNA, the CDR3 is TGCGCCAGCAGCCAAATGGACAGTCGGACGGGCTACACCTTC.

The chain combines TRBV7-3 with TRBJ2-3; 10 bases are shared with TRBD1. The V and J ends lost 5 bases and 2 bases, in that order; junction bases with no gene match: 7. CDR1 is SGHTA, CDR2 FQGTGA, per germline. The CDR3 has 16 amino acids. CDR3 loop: CASSLRDRGSTDTQYF. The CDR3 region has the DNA TGTGCCAGCAGCCTCCGGGACAGGGGTTCCACAGATACGCAGTATTTT.

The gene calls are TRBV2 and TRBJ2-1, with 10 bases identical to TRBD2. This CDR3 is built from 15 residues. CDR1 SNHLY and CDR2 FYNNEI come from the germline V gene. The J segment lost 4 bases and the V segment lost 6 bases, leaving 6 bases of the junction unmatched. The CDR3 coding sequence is TGTGCCAGCAGGGATGGACTAGCGGATTACAATGAGCAGTTCTTC. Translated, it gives CASRDGLADYNEQFF.

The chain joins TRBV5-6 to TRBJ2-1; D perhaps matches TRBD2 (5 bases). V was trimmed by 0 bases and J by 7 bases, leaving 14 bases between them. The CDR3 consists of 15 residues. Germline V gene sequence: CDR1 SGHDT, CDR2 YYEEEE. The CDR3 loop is CASSLELSPGNEQFF. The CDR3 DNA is TGTGCCAGCAGCTTGGAGCTCTCCCCGGGGAATGAGCAGTTCTTC.

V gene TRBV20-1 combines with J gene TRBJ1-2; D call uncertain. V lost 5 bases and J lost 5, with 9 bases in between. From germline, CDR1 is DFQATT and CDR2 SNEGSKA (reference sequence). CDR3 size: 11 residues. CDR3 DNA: TGCAGTGCTCCAACTCCTTATGGCTACACCTTC. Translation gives CSAPTPYGYTF.

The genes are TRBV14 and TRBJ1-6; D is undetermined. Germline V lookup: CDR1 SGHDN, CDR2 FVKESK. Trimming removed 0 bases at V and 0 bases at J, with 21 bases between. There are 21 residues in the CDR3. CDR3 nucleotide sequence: TGTGCCAGCAGCCAAGAGTCCTACGACTTCCGAGCGAGCTCCTATAATTCACCCCTCCACTTT. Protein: CASSQESYDFRASSYNSPLHF.

The CDR3 DNA is TGTGCCTGGAGTGGAGGGGGGGGAGATACGCAGTATTTT. Translating it yields CAWSGGGGDTQYF. The chain joins TRBV30 to TRBJ2-3, with D maybe TRBD2 (7 bases). CDR1 is GTSNPN, CDR2 SVGIG, per germline (reference sequence). The V end was cut by 1 base, the J end by 5 bases, with 10 bases between. This CDR3 is 13 amino acids long.

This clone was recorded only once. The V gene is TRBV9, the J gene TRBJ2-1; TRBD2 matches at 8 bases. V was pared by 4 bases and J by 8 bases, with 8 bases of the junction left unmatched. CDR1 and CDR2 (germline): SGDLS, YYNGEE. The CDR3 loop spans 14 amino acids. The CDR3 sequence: CASSRGTSMDEQFF. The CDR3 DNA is TGTGCCAGCAGCCGGGGGACTAGTATGGATGAGCAGTTCTTC.

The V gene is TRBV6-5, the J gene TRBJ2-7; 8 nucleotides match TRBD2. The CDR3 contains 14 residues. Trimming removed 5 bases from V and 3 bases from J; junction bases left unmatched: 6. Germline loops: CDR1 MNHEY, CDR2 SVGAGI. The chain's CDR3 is CASSTGGPFYEQYF. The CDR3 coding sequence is TGTGCCAGCAGTACGGGAGGGCCATTCTACGAGCAGTACTTC.

CDR3 DNA: TGTGCCAGCAGCTCTGGGACATATACCTACGAGCAGTACTTC. Translating gives CASSSGTYTYEQYF. The rearrangement links TRBV7-9 to TRBJ2-7, with a weak D call TRBD1 (6 bases). V lost 4 bases and J 2 bases, leaving 12 bases between the germline ends. CDR3 length equals 14 residues. CDR1 and CDR2 (germline): SEHNR, FQNEAQ (reference sequence).

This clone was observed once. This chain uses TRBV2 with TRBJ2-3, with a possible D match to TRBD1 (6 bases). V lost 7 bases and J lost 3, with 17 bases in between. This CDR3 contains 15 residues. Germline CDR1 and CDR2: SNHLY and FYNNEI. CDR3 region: CASTYYRVETDTQYF. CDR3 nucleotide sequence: TGTGCCAGCACCTACTACAGGGTAGAAACAGATACGCAGTATTTT. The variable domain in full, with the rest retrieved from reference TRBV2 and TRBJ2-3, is EPEVTQTPSHQVTQMGQEVILRCVPISNHLYFYWYRQILGQKVEFLVSFYNNEISEKSEIFDDQFSVERPDGSNFTLKIRSTKLEDSAMYFCASTYYRVETDTQYFGPGTRLTVL.

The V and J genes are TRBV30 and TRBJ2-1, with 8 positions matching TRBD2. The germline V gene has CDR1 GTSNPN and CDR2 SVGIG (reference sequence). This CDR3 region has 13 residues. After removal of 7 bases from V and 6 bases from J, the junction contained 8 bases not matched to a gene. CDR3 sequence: CAFWTSFGNEQFF. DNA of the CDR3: TGTGCCTTCTGGACTAGCTTCGGCAATGAGCAGTTCTTC.

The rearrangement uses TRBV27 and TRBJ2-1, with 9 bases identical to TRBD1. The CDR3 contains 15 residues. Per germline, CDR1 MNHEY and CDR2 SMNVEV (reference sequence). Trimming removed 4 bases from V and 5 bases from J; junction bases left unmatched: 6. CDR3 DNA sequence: TGTGCCAGCAGTTCCGGGACAGGGAATAACAATGAGCAGTTCTTC. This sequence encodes CASSSGTGNNNEQFF.

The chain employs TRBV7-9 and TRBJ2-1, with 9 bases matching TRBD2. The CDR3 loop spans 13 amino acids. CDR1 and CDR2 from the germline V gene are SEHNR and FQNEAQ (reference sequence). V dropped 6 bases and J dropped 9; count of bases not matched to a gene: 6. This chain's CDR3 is CASRVAGESEQFF. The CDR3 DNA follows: TGTGCCAGCAGGGTAGCGGGGGAGTCTGAGCAGTTCTTC.

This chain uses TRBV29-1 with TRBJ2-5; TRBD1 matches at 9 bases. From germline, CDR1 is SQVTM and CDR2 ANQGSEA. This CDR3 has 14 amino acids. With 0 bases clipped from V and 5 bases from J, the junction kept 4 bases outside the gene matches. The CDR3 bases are TGCAGCGTTGAAGAGGGACAGGGAAGGGAGACCCAGTACTTC. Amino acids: CSVEEGQGRETQYF.

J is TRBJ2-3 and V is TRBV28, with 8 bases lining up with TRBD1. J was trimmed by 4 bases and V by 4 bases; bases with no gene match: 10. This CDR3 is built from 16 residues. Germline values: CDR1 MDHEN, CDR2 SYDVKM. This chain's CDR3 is CASSSLTGTGPDTQYF. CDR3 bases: TGTGCCAGCAGTTCCCTGACCGGGACAGGCCCAGATACGCAGTATTTT.

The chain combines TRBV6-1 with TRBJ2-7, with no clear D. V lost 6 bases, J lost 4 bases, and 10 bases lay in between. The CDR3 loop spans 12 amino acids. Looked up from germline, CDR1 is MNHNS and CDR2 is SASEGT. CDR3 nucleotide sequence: TGTGCCAGCAGATTCATCGGGTACGAGCAGTACTTC. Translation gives CASRFIGYEQYF.

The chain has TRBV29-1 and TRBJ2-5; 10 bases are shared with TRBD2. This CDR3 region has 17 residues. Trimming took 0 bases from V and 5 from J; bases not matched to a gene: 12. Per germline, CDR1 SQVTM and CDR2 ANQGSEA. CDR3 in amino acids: CSVEDHQRGGRVETQYF. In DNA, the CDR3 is TGCAGCGTTGAAGATCATCAGCGGGGGGGCCGGGTTGAGACCCAGTACTTC. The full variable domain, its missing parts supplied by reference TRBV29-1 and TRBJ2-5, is SAVISQKPSRDICQRGTSLTIQCQVDSQVTMMFWYRQQPGQSLTLIATANQGSEATYESGFVIDKFPISRPNLTFSTLTVSNMSPEDSSIYLCSVEDHQRGGRVETQYFGPGTRLLVL.

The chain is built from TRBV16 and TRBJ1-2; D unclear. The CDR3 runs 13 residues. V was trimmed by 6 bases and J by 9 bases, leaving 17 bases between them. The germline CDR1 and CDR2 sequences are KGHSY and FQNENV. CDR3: CASSPLSSARYTF. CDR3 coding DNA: TGTGCCAGCAGTCCCCTGTCTTCTGCACGCTACACCTTC. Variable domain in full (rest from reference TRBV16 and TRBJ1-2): GEEVAQTPKHLVRGEGQKAKLYCAPIKGHSYVFWYQQVLKNEFKFLISFQNENVFDETGMPKERFSAKCLPNSPCSLEIQATKLEDSAVYFCASSPLSSARYTFGSGTRLTVV.